Shown below are 27 T cell receptor beta chains from a single sample sequenced in a study of response to subunit inactivated influenza vaccine. TCRdb re-called the RT-PCR reads through MiXCR, storing one row per CDR3 protein. The sample lists 500,000 to 600,000 distinct CDR3 sequences, about 11% occurring once. The same sample was also used in a study of T cells expressing NK-cell markers. That work states: The TCR beta cDNA came from 5'RACE template switching with UMIs.

The input for sequencing was PBMCs from blood, taken on the day of vaccination. Source of these receptors: a middle-aged man who received an inactivated influenza vaccine.

This clonotype occurred many times. This rearrangement joins TRBV6-1 to TRBJ1-1; 11 bases are a match to TRBD1. The junction had 8 bases not matched to a gene; V was cut back by 4 bases and J by 1 base. This CDR3 has 17 residues. Germline V gene lookup returns CDR1 MNHNS and CDR2 SASEGT. The CDR3 DNA reads as TGTGCCAGCAGTGTGCCGGACAGGGGGCCCGCGAACACTGAAGCTTTCTTT. Its translation is CASSVPDRGPANTEAFF.

The V and J genes are TRBV4-2 and TRBJ2-5, with D tentatively TRBD1 (5 bases). Trimming took off 0 bases at V and 4 bases at J, with 12 bases between the two ends. CDR1 LGHNA and CDR2 YNFKEQ come from the germline V gene. The CDR3 is 15 amino acids. Here the CDR3 reads CASSQDGAVTETQYF. In DNA, the CDR3 is TGTGCCAGCAGCCAAGATGGGGCGGTCACAGAGACCCAGTACTTC.

The sample holds many counts of this clonotype. The J gene is TRBJ2-7, the V gene TRBV4-3; TRBD1 is a possible D gene (6 bases). V dropped 1 base and J dropped 7 bases, with 17 bases sitting between them. The CDR3 spans 15 residues. The germline gives CDR1 LGHNA, CDR2 YSLEER. This chain's CDR3 is CASSQGVGANEEQYF. The CDR3 DNA follows: TGCGCCAGCAGCCAAGGGGTGGGGGCGAATGAGGAGCAGTACTTC.

The rearrangement joins TRBV12-3 or TRBV12-4 to TRBJ1-1; the D is unclear. Trimming took off 5 bases at V and 0 bases at J, with 13 bases between the two ends. The CDR3 totals 15 residues. Here the CDR3 reads CASSRVDLLNTEAFF. As DNA, the CDR3 is TGTGCCAGCAGTCGAGTTGACTTACTGAACACTGAAGCTTTCTTT.

The chain combines TRBV10-3 with TRBJ1-2; D might be TRBD1 (6 bases). The CDR3 extends over 12 amino acids. Germline CDR1 is ENHRY and CDR2 is SYGVKD. V was shortened by 10 bases and J by 7 bases, with 16 bases between the two germline ends. In DNA form, the CDR3 reads TGTGCCAGCACAGGGTCCGGGCCTGGCTACACCTTC. Protein product: CASTGSGPGYTF.

This clonotype has just a few counts. This chain connects TRBV19 to TRBJ1-5; D ambiguous. The CDR3 is 15 residues long. V was pared by 1 base and J by 2 bases, with 9 bases between. CDR1 and CDR2 (germline): LNHDA, SQIVND (reference sequence). CDR3 in amino acids: CASSIVRAGNQPQHF. The CDR3 DNA reads TGTGCCAGTAGTATAGTACGGGCGGGCAATCAGCCCCAGCATTTT.

This chain uses TRBV6-6 with TRBJ1-1; D may be TRBD1 (6 bases). Looked up from germline, CDR1 is MNHNY and CDR2 is SVGAGI (reference sequence). V gave up 7 bases and J gave up 1 base, with 10 bases separating them. The CDR3 totals 13 residues. CDR3 residues: CASMVRGNTEAFF. CDR3 bases: TGTGCCAGCATGGTCAGGGGGAACACTGAAGCTTTCTTT.

In nucleotides, the CDR3 is TGTGCCAGCAGCCAAACCCTGGGTGAGAACACTGAAGCTTTCTTT. Its protein product is CASSQTLGENTEAFF. The rearrangement uses TRBV3-1 and TRBJ1-1, with D uncertain. This CDR3 comprises 15 residues. V was clipped by 2 bases and J by 1 base, with 11 bases between them. Looked up from germline, CDR1 is LGHDT and CDR2 is YNNKEL (reference sequence).

In its sample, this clonotype was seen many times. The gene calls are TRBV19 and TRBJ1-5, with a possible D match to TRBD1 (6 bases). This CDR3 spans 16 amino acids. Germline V lookup: CDR1 LNHDA, CDR2 SQIVND (reference sequence). Deletions cut 3 bases from V and 2 bases from J, with 14 bases between. The CDR3 coding sequence is TGTGCCAGTAGTATCACAGGGATGAGGGGCAATCAGCCCCAGCATTTT. Protein: CASSITGMRGNQPQHF. Complete variable domain (other parts from reference TRBV19 and TRBJ1-5): DGGITQSPKYLFRKEGQNVTLSCEQNLNHDAMYWYRQDPGQGLRLIYYSQIVNDFQKGDIAEGYSVSREKKESFPLTVTSAQKNPTAFYLCASSITGMRGNQPQHFGDGTRLSIL.

This chain connects TRBV7-9 to TRBJ1-2, with D possibly TRBD1 on 6 matching bases. CDR1 is SEHNR and CDR2 is FQNEAQ in the germline V gene (reference sequence). The CDR3 is 16 amino acids. V was clipped by 2 bases and J by 4 bases, with 17 bases between them. As DNA, the CDR3 is TGTGCCAGCAGCTTAACCCCAAACAGGGCGGCCTATGGCTACACCTTC. Encoded protein: CASSLTPNRAAYGYTF.

The sample holds a few counts of this clonotype. The rearrangement uses TRBV12-3 or TRBV12-4 and TRBJ2-2, with D perhaps TRBD1 or TRBD2 (6 bases each). With 3 bases removed from V and 7 bases from J, the gap between germline ends came to 18 bases. CDR3 length equals 16 residues. CDR3 DNA sequence: TGTGCCAGCAGTTTCCCCTGGGGGGCCGGTCACGGGGAGCTGTTTTTT. Protein: CASSFPWGAGHGELFF.

V and J are TRBV18 and TRBJ2-1, with 8 bases fitting TRBD1. Losses at the gene ends were 0 bases for V and 8 bases for J; bases not matched to a gene: 3. The CDR3 totals 14 residues. Looked up from germline, CDR1 is KGHSH and CDR2 is LQKENI. CDR3 nucleotide sequence: TGTGCCAGCTCACCACCGGCAGGGGGCGATGAGCAGTTCTTC. Protein sequence: CASSPPAGGDEQFF.

Concerning this clonotype: This clone may be a read error of a much larger clone one base away. The chain recombines TRBV5-1 with TRBJ2-1; 7 bases map to TRBD1. Germline values: CDR1 SGHRS, CDR2 YFSETQ. J was trimmed by 5 bases and V by 6 bases; bases with no gene match: 14. This CDR3 has 16 residues. The CDR3 DNA is TGCGCCAGCAAACTTGGACAGGCGGCTGGTGACAATGAGCAGTTCTTC. Translated, it gives CASKLGQAAGDNEQFF.

The rearrangement uses TRBV20-1 and TRBJ2-4, with 10 bases aligning to TRBD1. Germline V gene sequence: CDR1 DFQATT, CDR2 SNEGSKA (reference sequence). Losses at the gene ends were 5 bases for V and 7 bases for J; bases not matched to a gene: 5. The CDR3 is 13 amino acids. This CDR3 reads CSASPGQGNIQYF. In DNA form, the CDR3 reads TGCAGTGCTTCCCCGGGACAGGGGAACATTCAGTACTTC.

This clonotype was found many times. The chain couples TRBV3-1 to TRBJ2-1, with 8 bases aligning to TRBD2. The germline gives CDR1 LGHDT, CDR2 YNNKEL (reference sequence). The CDR3 sequence is 15 residues long. Trimming took 1 base from V and 4 from J; bases not matched to a gene: 3. CDR3 sequence reads: CASSQVSGTYNEQFF. In DNA, the CDR3 is TGTGCCAGCAGCCAAGTTAGCGGGACTTACAATGAGCAGTTCTTC.

In DNA form, the CDR3 reads TGTGCCAGCACCCGCGCCGCACTTGGTGGCGAGCAGTTCTTC. It codes for CASTRAALGGEQFF. V gene TRBV11-2 combines with J gene TRBJ2-1; no reliable D call. CDR3 length equals 14 residues. The germline V and J ends were trimmed by 7 bases and 10 bases, with 20 bases remaining between them. The germline CDR1 and CDR2 sequences are SGHAT and FQNNGV.

This clonotype was found a few times. This rearrangement joins TRBV27 to TRBJ2-3; D is possibly TRBD1 (5 bases). This CDR3 has 14 amino acids. V lost 2 bases and J lost 2, with 8 bases in between. Germline loops: CDR1 MNHEY, CDR2 SMNVEV (reference sequence). CDR3 DNA: TGTGCCAGCAGTTTAGAGACAGACACAGATACGCAGTATTTT. Residues: CASSLETDTDTQYF.

The gene calls are TRBV29-1 and TRBJ2-2; the match to TRBD1 covers 10 bases. Germline loops: CDR1 SQVTM, CDR2 ANQGSEA. V trimming: 6 bases; J trimming: 5 bases; junction bases outside the gene matches: 6. This CDR3 region has 14 residues. Here the CDR3 reads CSVPGQGHTGELFF. The CDR3, as DNA: TGCAGCGTGCCGGGACAGGGGCATACCGGGGAGCTGTTTTTT.

This clonotype was observed a few times. The V gene is TRBV10-3, the J gene TRBJ2-1; 7 bases are a match to TRBD2. V dropped 3 bases and J dropped 0; count of bases not matched to a gene: 5. Germline values: CDR1 ENHRY, CDR2 SYGVKD. The CDR3 totals 16 residues. In DNA form, the CDR3 reads TGTGCCATCAGTGACCCCGGGAGGCGCTCCTACAATGAGCAGTTCTTC. This encodes CAISDPGRRSYNEQFF.

This clonotype was found once. V usage is TRBV29-1 and J usage is TRBJ2-5, with D perhaps TRBD1 (5 bases). Germline V gene data show CDR1 as SQVTM and CDR2 as ANQGSEA. Trimming left V 2 bases short and J 5 bases short, with 15 bases between. The CDR3 totals 14 residues. The CDR3 spells CSVETLGLLETQYF. The CDR3, as DNA: TGCAGCGTTGAAACCTTGGGGCTACTTGAGACCCAGTACTTC.

This clonotype was seen a handful of times. The chain employs TRBV20-1 and TRBJ1-1; possibly TRBD1 for D (5 bases). The CDR3 is made up of 14 amino acids. Germline V gene data show CDR1 as DFQATT and CDR2 as SNEGSKA (reference sequence). Trimming removed 3 bases from V and 1 base from J, with 12 bases in between. CDR3 sequence (DNA): TGCAGTGCTAGCAAAATGGGGGGGAACACTGAAGCTTTCTTT. Residues: CSASKMGGNTEAFF.

This clonotype was counted between two and nine times. This chain connects TRBV12-3 or TRBV12-4 to TRBJ2-3, with 10 nucleotides matching TRBD2. The trim removed 0 bases at V and 9 bases at J, leaving 3 bases unmatched. The length of the CDR3 is 14 residues. CDR3 in DNA: TGTGCCAGCAGTTTAGCCGGGACTAGCGCGACGCAGTATTTT. Its protein product is CASSLAGTSATQYF.

A few counts support this clonotype. V is TRBV5-6 and J is TRBJ1-2; maybe TRBD1 (5 bases). The CDR3 is made up of 14 amino acids. V was cut by 4 bases and J by 2 bases, with 12 bases left in between. CDR1 and CDR2 from the germline V gene are SGHDT and YYEEEE. CDR3 amino acids: CASSTSGRNYGYTF. For the CDR3, the DNA is TGTGCCAGCAGCACTTCGGGACGGAACTATGGCTACACCTTC.

This clonotype was counted between two and nine times. The chain employs TRBV27 and TRBJ2-3; 7 nucleotides agree with TRBD2. Germline trimming cut 5 bases from V and 2 bases from J; bases unmatched to any gene: 13. CDR3 length: 17 residues. The germline V gene has CDR1 MNHEY and CDR2 SMNVEV (reference sequence). This CDR3 reads CASSPFGAGTYTDTQYF. CDR3 nucleotide sequence: TGTGCCAGCAGTCCTTTCGGAGCGGGGACTTACACAGATACGCAGTATTTT.

The J gene is TRBJ1-1, the V gene TRBV7-9; the D gene is possibly TRBD1 (5 bases). Trimming took off 5 bases at V and 7 bases at J, with 8 bases between the two ends. The CDR3 covers 11 residues. In germline, CDR1 is SEHNR, CDR2 FQNEAQ (reference sequence). The CDR3 loop reads CASSTQGEAFF. DNA of the CDR3: TGTGCCAGCAGCACTCAGGGTGAAGCTTTCTTT.

Only a few counts were recorded for this clonotype. The chain couples TRBV7-2 to TRBJ2-3; the D is unclear. The germline CDR1 and CDR2 sequences are SGHTA and FQGNSA. The CDR3 totals 12 residues. Trimming pared 8 bases from V and 4 bases from J, leaving 10 bases between. The chain's CDR3 is CASLGRADTQYF. For the CDR3, the DNA is TGTGCCAGCTTGGGCCGGGCAGATACGCAGTATTTT.

This chain links TRBV5-6 with TRBJ2-7; 9 nucleotides agree with TRBD1. The V gene end was trimmed by 3 bases and the J gene end by 3 bases; junction bases not matched to a gene: 4. Per the germline V gene, CDR1 is SGHDT and CDR2 is YYEEEE. CDR3 size: 14 residues. The CDR3 sequence: CASSWTGVHYEQYF. The CDR3, as DNA: TGTGCCAGCAGCTGGACAGGGGTTCACTACGAGCAGTACTTC.